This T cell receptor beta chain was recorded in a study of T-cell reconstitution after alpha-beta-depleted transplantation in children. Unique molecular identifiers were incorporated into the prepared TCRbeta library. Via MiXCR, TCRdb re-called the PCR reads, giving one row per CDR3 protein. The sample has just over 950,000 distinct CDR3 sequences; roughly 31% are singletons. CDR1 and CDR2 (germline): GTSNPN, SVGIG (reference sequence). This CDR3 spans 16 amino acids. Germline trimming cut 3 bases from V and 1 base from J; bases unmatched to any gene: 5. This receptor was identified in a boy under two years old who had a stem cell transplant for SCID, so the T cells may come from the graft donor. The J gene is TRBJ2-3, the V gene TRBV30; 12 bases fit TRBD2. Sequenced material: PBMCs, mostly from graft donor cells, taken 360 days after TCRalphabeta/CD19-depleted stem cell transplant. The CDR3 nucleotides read TGTGCCTGGAGCCTACTAGCGGGGGGTGGCACAGATACGCAGTATTTT. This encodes CAWSLLAGGGTDTQYF.